The TCR beta chain described here comes from a study of radiation and T cells in renal cell carcinoma. General study findings and limits: In blood, top tumor clones expanded by 2 weeks, shrinking by 4.

The repertoire was sequenced with immunoSEQ multiplex PCR; TCRdb's copy has only in-frame clones and lacks some. Found here are about 49,000 clones, roughly 84% of them singletons; the top ten hold under 35%. This clone was counted only a few times. The antigen is not known. This CDR3 comprises 15 residues. Trimming took 5 bases from V and 3 from J, leaving 16 bases between them. CDR1 is SGHTA, CDR2 FQGNSA, per germline. Stated time point: baseline pretreatment blood. The treatment denotes: 15 Gy SBRT to primary tumor, nephrectomy 4 weeks later. This sequence was found in a woman in her 70s with renal cell carcinoma. This specimen consisted of blood, obtained from a patient whose treatment included radiotherapy and nephrectomy. The chain joins TRBV7-2 to TRBJ1-2; D is perhaps TRBD1 (5 bases). This chain's CDR3 is CASSPGGATDYGYTF. CDR3 bases: TGTGCCAGCAGCCCGGGAGGGGCTACGGACTATGGCTACACCTTC.